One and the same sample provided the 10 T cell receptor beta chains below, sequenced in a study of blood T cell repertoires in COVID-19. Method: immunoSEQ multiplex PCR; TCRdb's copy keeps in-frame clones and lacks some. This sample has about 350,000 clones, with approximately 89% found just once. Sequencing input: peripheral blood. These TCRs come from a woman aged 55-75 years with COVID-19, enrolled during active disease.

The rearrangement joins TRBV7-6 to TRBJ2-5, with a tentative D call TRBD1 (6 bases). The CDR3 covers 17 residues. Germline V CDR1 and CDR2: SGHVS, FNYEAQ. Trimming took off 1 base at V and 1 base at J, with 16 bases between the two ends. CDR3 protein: CASSLGSRGSSQETQYF. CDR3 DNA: TGTGCCAGCAGCTTAGGATCTAGGGGGTCCTCCCAAGAGACCCAGTACTTC.

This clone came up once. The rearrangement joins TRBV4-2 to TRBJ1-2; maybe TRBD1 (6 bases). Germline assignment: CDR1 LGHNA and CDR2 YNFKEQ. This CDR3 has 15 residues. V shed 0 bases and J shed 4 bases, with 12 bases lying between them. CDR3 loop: CASSQEGRGSYGYTF. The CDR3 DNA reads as TGTGCCAGCAGCCAAGAAGGCAGGGGAAGCTATGGCTACACCTTC.

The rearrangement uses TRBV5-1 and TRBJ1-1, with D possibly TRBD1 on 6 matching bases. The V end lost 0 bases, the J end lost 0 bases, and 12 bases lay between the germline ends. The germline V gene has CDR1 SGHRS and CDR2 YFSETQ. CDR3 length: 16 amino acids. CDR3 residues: CASSLEAGVMNTEAFF. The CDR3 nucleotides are TGCGCCAGCAGCTTGGAGGCAGGGGTAATGAACACTGAAGCTTTCTTT.

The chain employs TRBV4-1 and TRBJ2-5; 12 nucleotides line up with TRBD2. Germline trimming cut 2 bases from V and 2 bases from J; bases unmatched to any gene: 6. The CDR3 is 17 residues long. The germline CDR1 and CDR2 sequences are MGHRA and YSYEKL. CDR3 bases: TGCGCCAGCAGCCAATTTTTCACTAGCGGGGGGCAAGAGACCCAGTACTTC. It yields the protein CASSQFFTSGGQETQYF.

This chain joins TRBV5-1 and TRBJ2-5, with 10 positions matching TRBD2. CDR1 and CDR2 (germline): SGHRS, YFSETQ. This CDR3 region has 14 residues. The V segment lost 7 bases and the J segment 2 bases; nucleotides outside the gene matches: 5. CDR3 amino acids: CASCISGGQETQYF. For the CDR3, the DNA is TGCGCCAGCTGCATTAGCGGGGGGCAAGAGACCCAGTACTTC.

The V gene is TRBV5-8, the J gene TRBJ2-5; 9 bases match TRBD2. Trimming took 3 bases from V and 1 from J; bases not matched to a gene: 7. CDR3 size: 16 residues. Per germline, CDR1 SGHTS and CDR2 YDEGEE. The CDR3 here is CASSSHSGSLQETQYF. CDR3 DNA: TGTGCCAGCAGCTCCCATAGCGGGAGCCTCCAAGAGACCCAGTACTTC.

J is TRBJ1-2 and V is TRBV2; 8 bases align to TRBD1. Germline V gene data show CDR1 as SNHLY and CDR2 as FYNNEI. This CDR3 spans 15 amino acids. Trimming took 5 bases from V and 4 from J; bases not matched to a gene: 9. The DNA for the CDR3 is TGTGCCAGCAGTTTAAACCAGGGGGCCGGCTATGGCTACACCTTC. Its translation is CASSLNQGAGYGYTF.

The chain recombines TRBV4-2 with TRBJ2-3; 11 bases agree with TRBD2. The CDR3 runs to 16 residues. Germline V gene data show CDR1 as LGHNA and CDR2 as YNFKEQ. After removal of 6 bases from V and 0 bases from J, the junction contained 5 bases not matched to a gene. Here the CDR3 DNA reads TGTGCCAGCAGAAGAGGACTAGCGGGTAGCACAGATACGCAGTATTTT. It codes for CASRRGLAGSTDTQYF.

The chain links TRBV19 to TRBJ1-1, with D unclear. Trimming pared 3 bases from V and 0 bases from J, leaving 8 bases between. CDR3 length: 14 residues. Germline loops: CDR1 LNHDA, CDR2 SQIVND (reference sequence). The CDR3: CASSIVSMNTEAFF. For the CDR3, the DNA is TGTGCCAGTAGTATTGTATCTATGAACACTGAAGCTTTCTTT.

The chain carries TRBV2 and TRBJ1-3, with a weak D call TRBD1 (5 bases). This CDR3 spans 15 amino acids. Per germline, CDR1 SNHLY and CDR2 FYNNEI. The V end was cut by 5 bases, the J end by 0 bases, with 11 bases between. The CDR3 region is CASSLTGFSGNTIYF. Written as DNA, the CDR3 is TGTGCCAGCAGTTTAACAGGATTCTCTGGAAACACCATATATTTT.